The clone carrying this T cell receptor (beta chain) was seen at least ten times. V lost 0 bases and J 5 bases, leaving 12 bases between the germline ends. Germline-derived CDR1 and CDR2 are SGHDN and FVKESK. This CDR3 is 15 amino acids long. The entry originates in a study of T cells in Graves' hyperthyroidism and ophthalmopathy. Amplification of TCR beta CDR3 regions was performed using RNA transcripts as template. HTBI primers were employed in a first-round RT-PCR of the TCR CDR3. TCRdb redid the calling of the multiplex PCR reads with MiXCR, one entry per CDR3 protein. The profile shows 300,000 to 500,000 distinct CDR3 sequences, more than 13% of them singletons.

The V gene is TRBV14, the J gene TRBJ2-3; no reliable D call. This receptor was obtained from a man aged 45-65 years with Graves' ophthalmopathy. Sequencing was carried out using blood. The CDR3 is CASSQDLWDQDTQYF. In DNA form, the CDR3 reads TGTGCCAGCAGCCAAGATCTGTGGGATCAAGATACGCAGTATTTT.